The 4 T cell receptor beta chains in this list originate from one sample, sequenced in a study of early T cells in non-severe SARS-CoV-2 infection. TCRdb redid the calling of the 5' RACE reads with MiXCR, one entry per CDR3 protein. The repertoire holds about 58,000 distinct CDR3 sequences, with approximately 11% as singletons. Input material: whole blood. These receptors all stem from an adult who was a healthcare worker with PCR-confirmed SARS-CoV-2 infection or an uninfected control (not recorded which).

This clonotype turned up a few times. The chain links TRBV5-1 to TRBJ1-1; 7 bases match TRBD1. V shed 4 bases, J shed 3 bases, and the junction held 9 bases outside the gene matches. The V gene's germline CDR1 is SGHRS and CDR2 YFSETQ. The CDR3 totals 15 residues. The CDR3 DNA reads as TGCGCCAGCAGCCGCCACCCAGGGGGGGACACTGAAGCTTTCTTT. Translating gives CASSRHPGGDTEAFF.

This clonotype was detected only a few times. The rearrangement links TRBV29-1 to TRBJ1-1; D gene uncertain. Germline V gene data show CDR1 as SQVTM and CDR2 as ANQGSEA. V dropped 5 bases and J dropped 0 bases, with 10 bases sitting between them. The CDR3 has 13 residues. CDR3 region: CSVPHGMNTEAFF. The CDR3 nucleotides are TGCAGCGTTCCTCACGGTATGAACACTGAAGCTTTCTTT.

The chain has TRBV7-2 and TRBJ1-2; no clear D. The V gene lost 3 bases and the J gene lost 5 bases, with 7 bases spanning the gap. The CDR3 runs to 12 residues. CDR1 and CDR2 from the germline V gene are SGHTA and FQGNSA. The CDR3 sequence: CASSFQVYGYTF. In DNA form, the CDR3 reads TGTGCCAGCAGCTTCCAGGTTTATGGCTACACCTTC.

The rearrangement uses TRBV7-2 and TRBJ2-1, with D possibly being TRBD1 or TRBD2 (5 bases each). The CDR3 length is 12 residues. Germline assignment: CDR1 SGHTA and CDR2 FQGNSA. Trimming took off 5 bases at V and 9 bases at J, with 11 bases between the two ends. CDR3 region: CASSPRDGEQFF. CDR3 DNA sequence: TGTGCCAGCAGCCCCCGGGACGGTGAGCAGTTCTTC. The whole variable domain, filled in from reference TRBV7-2 and TRBJ2-1, reads GAGVSQSPSNKVTEKGKDVELRCDPISGHTALYWYRQSLGQGLEFLIYFQGNSAPDKSGLPSDRFSAERTGGSVSTLTIQRTQQEDSAVYLCASSPRDGEQFFGPGTRLTVL.